These 27 T cell receptor beta chains share one sample of origin, sequenced in a study of monozygotic twins with inflammatory bowel disease. TCRdb re-called the 5' RACE reads and gives one entry per CDR3 protein, without DNA. The sample has 190,000 or so distinct CDR3 sequences. The sequencing input was blood. The receptor set was obtained from a human donor with ulcerative colitis or Crohn's disease, or a healthy co-twin of an affected twin (not recorded which).

The J gene is TRBJ2-7, the V gene TRBV18; lacking DNA, the TRBD1 call made by TCRdb goes unchecked. This CDR3 region has 12 residues. Germline-derived CDR1 and CDR2 are KGHSH and LQKENI. CDR3 amino acids: CASSGDRYEQYF.

The chain is built from TRBV12-3 or TRBV12-4 and TRBJ2-1; the D call from TCRdb, TRBD1, cannot be confirmed without DNA. This CDR3 is built from 16 residues. CDR3: CASTPTFRGPYNEQFF.

The chain has TRBV5-1 and TRBJ2-2; the TRBD1 assignment by TCRdb is unverifiable without DNA. The CDR3 is made up of 17 amino acids. Germline V gives CDR1 SGHRS, CDR2 YFSETQ. Here the CDR3 reads CASSLVGPGRNTGELFF.

The CDR3 protein is CASRLQGAGEQFF. The V call is TRBV2, the J call TRBJ2-1; absent DNA, TCRdb's TRBD1 call cannot be checked. The CDR3 loop spans 13 amino acids. CDR1 is SNHLY, CDR2 FYNNEI, per germline.

The chain uses TRBV5-1 and TRBJ2-1; TCRdb returns TRBD1, unconfirmable since there is no DNA. CDR3 length equals 13 residues. Germline CDR1 reads SGHRS; CDR2 reads YFSETQ. The CDR3: CASSLTDRNEQFF. The whole variable domain, remainder taken from reference TRBV5-1 and TRBJ2-1, is KAGVTQTPRYLIKTRGQQVTLSCSPISGHRSVSWYQQTPGQGLQFLFEYFSETQRNKGNFPGRFSGRQFSNSRSEMNVSTLELGDSALYLCASSLTDRNEQFFGPGTRLTVL.

The chain is built from TRBV7-9 and TRBJ2-5; TCRdb's D gene call, TRBD1, goes unchecked for lack of DNA. CDR3 length equals 15 residues. Germline values: CDR1 SEHNR, CDR2 FQNEAQ (reference sequence). This chain's CDR3 is CASSLAGTVGETQYF.

Here the CDR3 reads CAISESQGRGYTF. The rearrangement links TRBV10-3 to TRBJ1-2; TCRdb's D call of TRBD1 is untestable without DNA. CDR3 length: 13 residues. CDR1 ENHRY and CDR2 SYGVKD come from the germline V gene.

This chain uses TRBV12-2 with TRBJ1-5. TRBV12-2 is a recognized pseudogene. This CDR3 spans 12 amino acids. The CDR3 is CASRYLSQPQHF.

The chain joins TRBV6-2 or TRBV6-3 to TRBJ1-1; TCRdb designates TRBD1, a call that cannot be tested without DNA. Germline CDR1 MNHEY, CDR2 SVGEGT. The CDR3 is 12 residues long. This CDR3 is CASSWGLAEAFF.

The rearrangement joins TRBV12-3 or TRBV12-4 to TRBJ2-7; TCRdb returns TRBD2, unconfirmable since there is no DNA. The CDR3 contains 15 residues. This CDR3 is CASSLRALSSYEQYF.

The chain carries TRBV6-2 or TRBV6-3 and TRBJ2-1; the D call from TCRdb, TRBD1, cannot be confirmed without DNA. The CDR3 runs to 20 residues. Germline V gene lookup returns CDR1 MNHEY and CDR2 SVGEGT. CDR3 sequence reads: CASSYSSGGASNEQFFGDIF.

This chain joins TRBV29-1 and TRBJ2-1; TCRdb picks TRBD1, but there is no DNA to check that call. The germline CDR1 and CDR2 sequences are SQVTM and ANQGSEA. This CDR3 is built from 17 residues. The chain's CDR3 is CSVPGGALVDYYNEQFF.

V is TRBV20-1 and J is TRBJ2-3; TCRdb's assignment of TRBD2 cannot be checked, as there is no DNA. The CDR3 totals 16 residues. The germline V gene has CDR1 DFQATT and CDR2 SNEGSKA (reference sequence). Here the CDR3 reads CSARDMSGGSGDTQYF.

The chain carries TRBV20-1 and TRBJ1-6. Germline-derived CDR1 and CDR2 are DFQATT and SNEGSKA (reference sequence). CDR3 length: 14 residues. CDR3 loop: CSAHRAPVNSPLHF.

The rearrangement links TRBV7-9 to TRBJ1-6; TCRdb's D call of TRBD1 is untestable without DNA. CDR3 length: 15 amino acids. Germline V CDR1 and CDR2: SEHNR, FQNEAQ (reference sequence). CDR3 residues: CASSQTGTGERPLHF.

The chain uses TRBV7-2 and TRBJ2-1; no DNA is available, so the TRBD2 call from TCRdb remains unchecked. Looked up from germline, CDR1 is SGHTA and CDR2 is FQGNSA. The CDR3 runs to 16 residues. CDR3 sequence reads: CASSWSSGGAYNEQFF.

The J gene is TRBJ1-2, the V gene TRBV25-1; checking the TCRdb D call of TRBD1 is not possible without DNA. Germline CDR1 and CDR2: MGHDK and SYGVNS. The CDR3 has 14 amino acids. This CDR3 reads CASSDPDPNYGYTF.

The V gene is TRBV6-1, the J gene TRBJ2-5; TCRdb indicates TRBD1, and absent DNA this call remains unverified. Germline values: CDR1 MNHNS, CDR2 SASEGT. The CDR3 contains 15 residues. The CDR3 reads CASRNQPGVEETQYF.

This sequence joins TRBV21-1 and TRBJ2-1. TRBV21-1 is flagged as a pseudogene. The CDR3 contains 19 residues. The CDR3 loop is CASSKARGPDNGLWNEQFF.

The chain joins TRBV4-1 to TRBJ2-3; without DNA, the TCRdb call of TRBD1 cannot be checked. The CDR3 totals 13 residues. Per germline, CDR1 MGHRA and CDR2 YSYEKL. CDR3 residues: CASSLQGEDTQYF.

This sequence joins TRBV7-9 and TRBJ2-5; TCRdb's D call, TRBD1, is unchecked because there is no DNA. The CDR3 is made up of 15 amino acids. Germline loops: CDR1 SEHNR, CDR2 FQNEAQ (reference sequence). The CDR3 protein is CASSLGTGIGETQYF. Using reference TRBV7-9 and TRBJ2-5 for the parts outside the CDR3, the full variable domain is DTGVSQNPRHKITKRGQNVTFRCDPISEHNRLYWYRQTLGQGPEFLTYFQNEAQLEKSRLLSDRFSAERPKGSFSTLEIQRTEQGDSAMYLCASSLGTGIGETQYFGPGTRLLVL.

V and J are TRBV12-3 or TRBV12-4 and TRBJ2-7; TCRdb lists TRBD1, though no DNA is available to test this call. This CDR3 region has 13 residues. The CDR3 loop is CASKGANSYEQYF.

The chain carries TRBV6-5 and TRBJ1-5; the TCRdb D gene call, TRBD1, has no DNA to confirm it. The CDR3 spans 14 residues. From germline, CDR1 is MNHEY and CDR2 SVGAGI. CDR3 residues: CASSFNGGGQPQHF.

This chain connects TRBV6-5 to TRBJ2-5; TCRdb lists TRBD2, though no DNA is available to test this call. The CDR3 runs to 17 residues. The germline V gene encodes CDR1 MNHEY and CDR2 SVGAGI. The CDR3 is CASSYRSSGGSQETQYF.

The genes are TRBV19 and TRBJ1-1. Germline V gene data show CDR1 as LNHDA and CDR2 as SQIVND (reference sequence). This CDR3 has 15 amino acids. CDR3: CASSPLGTANTEAFF.

J is TRBJ2-1 and V is TRBV20-1; the D call from TCRdb, TRBD2, cannot be confirmed without DNA. This CDR3 comprises 15 residues. Per germline, CDR1 DFQATT and CDR2 SNEGSKA (reference sequence). This chain's CDR3 is CIAMTSGGSYNEQFF.

CDR3 loop: CASGREAGAPSTDTQYF. This sequence joins TRBV3-1 and TRBJ2-3; as DNA is missing, the TRBD1 call by TCRdb cannot be tested. This CDR3 has 17 amino acids. Germline V CDR1 and CDR2: LGHDT, YNNKEL (reference sequence).